This record concerns one T cell receptor beta chain sequence. Its antigen remains unknown. A read error may account for a junction end that differs from germline. TCR beta libraries were prepared from cDNA with unique molecular identifiers. TCRdb used MiXCR to reprocess the PCR reads, holding one entry per CDR3 protein. The data show 500,000 to 600,000 distinct CDR3 sequences, around 47% seen once. This record belongs to a study of post-analysis software for immune sequencing data. The germline V gene encodes CDR1 SEHNR and CDR2 FQNEAQ (reference sequence). The CDR3 contains 14 residues. The study, taken as a whole, reports: Relative to controls, patients had about 5 TRBV segments at higher frequency, with TRBV5-6, TRBV5-1 and TRBV20-1 among these. Samples sharing a preparation batch grouped tightly together when assessed by F measure. Controls' normalized Chao1 diversity significantly exceeded that of multiple sclerosis patients.

The sample consisted of blood. This receptor was identified in a girl between 10 and 17 years old with multiple sclerosis. The chain combines TRBV7-9 with TRBJ2-7; 7 positions match TRBD1. CDR3 sequence: CAGSGSGTAYEQYF. CDR3 nucleotides: TGTGCCGGCAGCGGATCCGGGACAGCCTACGAGCAGTACTTC.